This T cell receptor beta chain came from a study of T-cell memory formation after mild COVID-19. Across the whole study: The study found TCR clusters largely donor specific.

Constant-segment primers served in 5'RACE that generated TCR alpha and TCR beta cDNA libraries bearing sample barcodes and UMIs. Each CDR3 protein gets one entry after TCRdb re-called the 5' RACE reads with MiXCR. Seen here are roughly 180,000 distinct CDR3 sequences, around a tenth observed once, and the top ten hold roughly 3.8%. The CDR3 loop spans 16 amino acids. CDR1 and CDR2 (germline): ENHRY, SYGVKD. V was clipped by 10 bases and J by 0 bases, with 19 bases between them. The source material was PBMCs or a T cell subset sorted from them (not recorded which). The chain recombines TRBV10-3 with TRBJ2-1; D might be TRBD1 (5 bases). This receptor was identified in a man aged 18-30 years who had mild COVID-19 (a few samples of this study predate the infection). Cell type and time point are not known. The CDR3 DNA sequence: TGTGCCACCAAACCCAATACCGACAGCTCCTACAATGAGCAGTTCTTC. Its protein is CATKPNTDSSYNEQFF.